This TCR beta chain derives from a study of T cell repertoires in cytomegalovirus infection. From the reads, TCRdb called clonotypes with MiXCR, one entry per CDR3 protein. The sample lists 200,000 or so distinct CDR3 sequences, roughly a fifth occurring once. In this sample, this clonotype turned up a few times. Antigen unknown. CDR1 and CDR2 (germline): KGHSH, LQKENI. V was clipped by 5 bases and J by 3 bases, with 14 bases between them. CDR3 length equals 15 residues. General observations from the study: Dominant in the ex vivo response were TCR beta clonotypes restricted by HLA-C and specific for CMV.

Material: PBMCs. The clonotype originates from a human donor in good health (CMV status not recorded). Some clones in this sample may be carry-over from other donors' samples. The V gene is TRBV18, the J gene TRBJ2-1; D perhaps matches TRBD1 (6 bases). The CDR3 protein is CASSSSGTHYNEQFF. In nucleotides, the CDR3 is TGTGCCAGCTCATCCTCCGGGACACACTACAATGAGCAGTTCTTC.